Following are 10 T cell receptor beta chains from one sample sequenced in a study of cytomegalovirus exposure and HLA in healthy donors (dated by TCRdb to the late 2010s). The protocol used for the library was the immunoSEQ multiplex PCR assay. For the multiplex PCR, a mixture combining 60 forward primers for TCR Vbeta segments and 13 reverse primers for TCR Jbeta segments was used. Sourced from immuneACCESS, this table was stored by TCRdb with only in-frame sequences that have V and J called. A share of the clones is absent; for the studies checked, an unresolved V gene accounts for under half, and the remainder has no known explanation. The sample has fewer than 250,000 clones on record, about 85% of them singletons. The ten largest clones represent around 0.38% of the sample. Sequencing used PBMCs. The receptors shown here come from a male donor in good health and CMV-seropositive.

A few counts support this clone. The chain employs TRBV5-6 and TRBJ2-5, with a possible D match to TRBD2 (5 bases). The V end lost 4 bases, the J end lost 2 bases, and 21 bases lay between the germline ends. The V gene's germline CDR1 is SGHDT and CDR2 YYEEEE. This CDR3 region has 17 residues. CDR3 amino acids: CASSQNTRRRVQETQYF. CDR3 DNA sequence: TGTGCCAGCAGCCAGAACACTAGACGTCGGGTTCAAGAGACCCAGTACTTC.

Details on this clone: The CDR3 end shows no conserved phenylalanine or tryptophan, and so a read error is likely. The gene calls are TRBV30 and TRBJ1-6; 8 bases agree with TRBD1. From germline, CDR1 is GTSNPN and CDR2 SVGIG (reference sequence). This CDR3 comprises 13 residues. Trimming cost V 5 bases and J 5 bases; bases outside gene matches: 2. For the CDR3, the DNA is TGTGCCTGGTTGGACAGGGATAATTCACCCCTCCACCTT. Translated: CAWLDRDNSPLHL.

The chain employs TRBV6-5 and TRBJ2-7; no firm D call. This CDR3 is built from 12 residues. With 8 bases removed from V and 3 bases from J, the gap between germline ends came to 11 bases. The germline V gene has CDR1 MNHEY and CDR2 SVGAGI. Here the CDR3 DNA reads TGTGCCAGCGCCCCGGTTGTCTACGAGCAGTACTTC. Translation: CASAPVVYEQYF.

The V and J genes are TRBV5-6 and TRBJ1-5; no firm D call. CDR1 SGHDT and CDR2 YYEEEE come from the germline V gene. The CDR3 consists of 12 residues. V was clipped by 2 bases and J by 4 bases, with 4 bases between them. Here the CDR3 DNA reads TGTGCCAGCAGCTTCGGTAATCAGCCCCAGCATTTT. The encoded protein is CASSFGNQPQHF. The variable domain in full, with the rest retrieved from reference TRBV5-6 and TRBJ1-5, is DAGVTQSPTHLIKTRGQQVTLRCSPKSGHDTVSWYQQALGQGPQFIFQYYEEEERQRGNFPDRFSGHQFPNYSSELNVNALLLGDSALYLCASSFGNQPQHFGDGTRLSIL.

This clone came up a few times. The gene calls are TRBV4-1 and TRBJ2-5; D not certain. V gave up 1 base and J gave up 1 base, with 7 bases separating them. This CDR3 region has 14 residues. Per the germline V gene, CDR1 is MGHRA and CDR2 is YSYEKL. DNA for the CDR3: TGCGCCAGCAGCCAAGGTCACAGCCAAGAGACCCAGTACTTC. Translated: CASSQGHSQETQYF.

This clone appeared a single time. The chain recombines TRBV6-8 with TRBJ1-5; 12 positions match TRBD1. The CDR3 runs to 14 residues. Trimming cost V 6 bases and J 5 bases; bases outside gene matches: 2. Looked up from germline, CDR1 is MNHGY and CDR2 is SAAAGT. The CDR3 DNA sequence: TGTGCCAGCAGCGGGACAGGGGGCCATCAGCCCCAGCATTTT. Residues: CASSGTGGHQPQHF.

This clone has more than one count but fewer than ten. This chain links TRBV4-2 with TRBJ2-7, with D possibly being TRBD2 (5 bases). The germline CDR1 and CDR2 sequences are LGHNA and YNFKEQ. V was trimmed by 1 base and J by 2 bases, leaving 15 bases between them. This CDR3 is built from 16 residues. The DNA of the CDR3 is TGTGCCAGCAGCCAAGCTCAGCTAGCCAGCCCCTACGAGCAGTACTTC. It encodes CASSQAQLASPYEQYF.

The chain is built from TRBV5-4 and TRBJ2-1; possible D gene TRBD2, 5 bases. The germline V and J ends were trimmed by 0 bases and 5 bases, with 12 bases remaining between them. This CDR3 has 15 residues. CDR1 SGHNT and CDR2 YYREEE come from the germline V gene (reference sequence). The CDR3 nucleotides are TGTGCCAGCAGCTTGGGCCTAGCCCTCCACAATGAGCAGTTCTTC. Residues: CASSLGLALHNEQFF.

This sequence joins TRBV27 and TRBJ2-7; 8 nucleotides line up with TRBD1. The CDR3 runs to 15 residues. The germline V gene encodes CDR1 MNHEY and CDR2 SMNVEV (reference sequence). Trimming removed 3 bases from V and 2 bases from J; junction bases left unmatched: 6. CDR3 nucleotides: TGTGCCAGCAGTTTCTCAAACAGGGGGGCCTACGAGCAGTACTTC. Protein sequence: CASSFSNRGAYEQYF.

The V and J genes are TRBV5-1 and TRBJ2-1, with a tentative D call TRBD1 (6 bases). This CDR3 spans 12 amino acids. V dropped 2 bases and J dropped 9 bases, with 9 bases sitting between them. Germline lookup yields CDR1 SGHRS and CDR2 YFSETQ. The CDR3 DNA follows: TGCGCCAGCAGCTTTGGGGGCACTGAGCAGTTCTTC. As protein: CASSFGGTEQFF.